Listed here are 10 T cell receptor beta chains from one sample, sequenced in a study of T cells in localized non-small cell lung cancer. The protocol was immunoSEQ multiplex PCR, while the TCRdb copy is restricted to in-frame clones and leaves out a portion. Of just over 20,000 clones listed, approximately 84% were seen once; the top ten hold about 2.4%. The sample was peripheral blood, taken before any cancer treatment. The receptors here all came from a man between 40 and 75 years old with stage I lung adenocarcinoma.

The chain links TRBV19 to TRBJ2-5, with TRBD1 identical over 8 bases. V dropped 5 bases and J dropped 7; count of bases not matched to a gene: 6. Germline CDR1 LNHDA, CDR2 SQIVND (reference sequence). This CDR3 has 13 amino acids. The chain's CDR3 is CASSDRGVGTQYF. The CDR3 bases are TGTGCCAGTAGTGACAGGGGAGTGGGGACCCAGTACTTC.

The genes are TRBV28 and TRBJ1-4; 9 bases line up with TRBD1. The CDR3 has 15 amino acids. Germline V gene data show CDR1 as MDHEN and CDR2 as SYDVKM. The V and J ends lost 4 bases and 4 bases, in that order; junction bases with no gene match: 4. CDR3 residues: CASSSWTGVNEKLFF. As DNA, the CDR3 is TGTGCCAGCAGTTCCTGGACAGGGGTTAATGAAAAACTGTTTTTT.

V is TRBV4-1 and J is TRBJ2-1, with a weak D call TRBD1 (5 bases). The CDR3 runs to 16 residues. V was shortened by 0 bases and J by 0 bases, with 9 bases between the two germline ends. CDR1 and CDR2 from the germline V gene are MGHRA and YSYEKL. CDR3: CASSQEGRNSYNEQFF. Written as DNA, the CDR3 is TGCGCCAGCAGCCAAGAGGGGCGGAACTCCTACAATGAGCAGTTCTTC.

This clone was recorded once. The chain carries TRBV10-1 and TRBJ2-6; TRBD2 is a possible D gene (5 bases). Germline loops: CDR1 WNHNN, CDR2 SYGVQD (reference sequence). This CDR3 is 15 amino acids long. Deletions cut 2 bases from V and 0 bases from J, with 5 bases between. Here the CDR3 DNA reads TGCGCCAGCAGTGAGGGGAGCTCTGGGGCCAACGTCCTGACTTTC. It encodes CASSEGSSGANVLTF.

The chain employs TRBV7-9 and TRBJ2-7; 9 bases are a match to TRBD2. Germline V gene lookup returns CDR1 SEHNR and CDR2 FQNEAQ (reference sequence). The junction had 4 bases not matched to a gene; V was cut back by 6 bases and J by 4 bases. This CDR3 region has 13 residues. CDR3 in amino acids: CASSIAGAYEQYF. The CDR3 nucleotides read TGTGCCAGCAGTATAGCGGGAGCGTACGAGCAGTACTTC. Complete variable domain (other parts from reference TRBV7-9 and TRBJ2-7): DTGVSQNPRHKITKRGQNVTFRCDPISEHNRLYWYRQTLGQGPEFLTYFQNEAQLEKSRLLSDRFSAERPKGSFSTLEIQRTEQGDSAMYLCASSIAGAYEQYFGPGTRLTVT.

V is TRBV5-6 and J is TRBJ1-1; 7 nucleotides line up with TRBD1. The CDR3 has 15 amino acids. J was trimmed by 5 bases and V by 4 bases; bases with no gene match: 11. The germline V gene encodes CDR1 SGHDT and CDR2 YYEEEE. In DNA form, the CDR3 reads TGTGCCAGCAGCCCGGGAAACAGGGGAGGGACTGAAGCTTTCTTT. Translation: CASSPGNRGGTEAFF.

The CDR3 reads CASRGMNSNQPQHF. CDR3 nucleotides: TGTGCCAGCAGAGGGATGAATAGCAATCAGCCCCAGCATTTT. The chain combines TRBV2 with TRBJ1-5; D not certain. The CDR3 runs to 14 residues. Germline V gene lookup returns CDR1 SNHLY and CDR2 FYNNEI. V was pared by 6 bases and J by 0 bases, with 9 bases between.

Points on this clone: Other DNA sequences from this sample encode an identical CDR3 as well. V usage is TRBV5-1 and J usage is TRBJ1-1; D perhaps matches TRBD1 (6 bases). Germline assignment: CDR1 SGHRS and CDR2 YFSETQ. The ends were cut back, 4 bases at V and 1 base at J, with 11 bases in the middle. The length of the CDR3 is 14 residues. In nucleotides, the CDR3 is TGCGCCAGCAGCCTCTTACAGGGGAACACTGAAGCTTTCTTT. It yields the protein CASSLLQGNTEAFF.

The rearrangement links TRBV7-8 to TRBJ2-3; D gene unclear. CDR3 size: 15 residues. Trimming stripped 1 base from V and 0 bases from J, with 8 bases between. Germline CDR1 is SGHVS and CDR2 is FQNEAQ. The chain's CDR3 is CASSLGSSSTDTQYF. CDR3 DNA: TGTGCCAGCAGCTTAGGATCATCTAGCACAGATACGCAGTATTTT.

This clone was recorded once. The rearrangement joins TRBV18 to TRBJ2-3; no clear D. Trimming took off 6 bases at V and 8 bases at J, with 15 bases between the two ends. The CDR3 is 13 amino acids. Germline assignment: CDR1 KGHSH and CDR2 LQKENI. CDR3 sequence: CASSPTDGSTQYF. The CDR3 nucleotides are TGTGCCAGCTCGCCCACAGATGGGTCTACGCAGTATTTT.